The source of this T cell receptor beta chain is a study of molecular identifiers for immune sequencing clone quantification. TCRdb itself ran the PCR reads through MiXCR, one entry per CDR3 protein. The sample records a few hundred thousand distinct CDR3 sequences, roughly a quarter being singletons. Source material for naive CD8 libraries was roughly 20,000 to 1,000,000 sorted cells, with 10%, 30% or 50% RNA. Using a CD8+CD4-CCR7+CD45RA+ phenotype, naive CD8 T cells were sorted. Germline V gene data show CDR1 as SQVTM and CDR2 as ANQGSEA. The CDR3 is 15 amino acids. With 7 bases clipped from V and 5 bases from J, the junction kept 15 bases outside the gene matches. Findings of the study overall: Clones above 20 RNA copies contained over 97% of effector molecules but under 1% of naive ones. Barcode sharing among identical TCR molecules could make large clones appear smaller.

This clonotype has a count of ten or more. Its antigen is not known. The sequencing sample was made of naive CD8+ T cells from blood, with Jurkat cell RNA spiked in. Subset denoted: FACS-sorted CD8+CD4-CCR7+CD45RA+ naive T cells. The sequence derives from a human donor in good health. Some libraries in this study had Jurkat cell RNA spiked in. This rearrangement joins TRBV29-1 to TRBJ1-1; 8 nucleotides agree with TRBD1. The CDR3 sequence: CSAPRTGPRGTEAFF. The DNA of the CDR3 is TGCAGCGCCCCTAGGACAGGGCCAAGAGGGACTGAAGCTTTCTTT.